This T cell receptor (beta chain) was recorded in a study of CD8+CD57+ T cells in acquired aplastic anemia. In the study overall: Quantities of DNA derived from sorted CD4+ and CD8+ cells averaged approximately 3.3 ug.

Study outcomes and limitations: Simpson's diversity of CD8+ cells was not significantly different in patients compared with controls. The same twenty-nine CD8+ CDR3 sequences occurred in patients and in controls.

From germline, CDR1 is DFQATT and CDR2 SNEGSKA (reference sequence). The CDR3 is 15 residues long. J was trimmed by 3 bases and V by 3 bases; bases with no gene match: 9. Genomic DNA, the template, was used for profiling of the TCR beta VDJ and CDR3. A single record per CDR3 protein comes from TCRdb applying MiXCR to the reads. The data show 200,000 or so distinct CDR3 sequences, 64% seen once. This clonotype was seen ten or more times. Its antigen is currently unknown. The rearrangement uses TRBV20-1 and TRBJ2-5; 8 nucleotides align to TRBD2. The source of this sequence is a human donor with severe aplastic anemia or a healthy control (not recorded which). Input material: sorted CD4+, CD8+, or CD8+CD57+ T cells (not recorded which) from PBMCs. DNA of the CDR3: TGCAGTGCTAGTGGGCGCCTCGGGAGGGAAGAGACCCAGTACTTC. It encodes CSASGRLGREETQYF.